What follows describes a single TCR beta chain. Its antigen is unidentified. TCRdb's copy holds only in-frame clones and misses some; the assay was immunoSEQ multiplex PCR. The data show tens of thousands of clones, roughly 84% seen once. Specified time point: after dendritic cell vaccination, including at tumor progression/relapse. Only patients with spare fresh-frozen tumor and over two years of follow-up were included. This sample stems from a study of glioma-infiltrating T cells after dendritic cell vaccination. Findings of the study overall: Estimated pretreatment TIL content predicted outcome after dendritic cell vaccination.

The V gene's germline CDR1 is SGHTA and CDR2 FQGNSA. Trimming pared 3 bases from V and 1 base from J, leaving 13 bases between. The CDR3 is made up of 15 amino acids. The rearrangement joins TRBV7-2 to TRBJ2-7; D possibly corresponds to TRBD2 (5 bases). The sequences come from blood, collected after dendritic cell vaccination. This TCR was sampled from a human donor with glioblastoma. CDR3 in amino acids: CASSFVAGGSYEQYF. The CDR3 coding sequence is TGTGCCAGCAGCTTTGTGGCGGGCGGGTCCTACGAGCAGTACTTC.